One and the same sample provided the 32 T cell receptor beta chains below, sequenced in a study of blood T cells in healthy people across ages. Sample-barcoded 5' priming and a J-beta primer mix drove a second PCR of about 6 to 12 cycles. In TCRdb, the 5' RACE reads were re-called with MiXCR into one record per CDR3 protein. The sample has hundreds of thousands of distinct CDR3 sequences, around 49% seen once. The source material was blood. These receptors all stem from a woman aged 55-69 years in good health.

V and J are TRBV20-1 and TRBJ2-7, with 7 nucleotides matching TRBD1. TRBJ2-5 explains the end of the DNA better; the J call may be wrong. Per the germline V gene, CDR1 is DFQATT and CDR2 is SNEGSKA (reference sequence). CDR3 length: 12 amino acids. CDR3 region: CSAPGQIETQYF. As DNA, the CDR3 is TGCAGTGCTCCGGGACAGATAGAGACCCAGTACTTC.

The chain has TRBV10-3 and TRBJ2-1, with 13 bases that match TRBD2. Germline trimming cut 5 bases from V and 8 bases from J; bases unmatched to any gene: 9. This CDR3 is 16 amino acids long. In germline, CDR1 is ENHRY, CDR2 SYGVKD. The CDR3 DNA reads TGTGCCATCAGTATGGATGGGACTAGCGGGAACGATGAGCAGTTCTTC. Residues: CAISMDGTSGNDEQFF.

This clonotype was recorded at least ten times. The chain links TRBV7-2 to TRBJ2-1, with TRBD1 as a possible D gene (5 bases). Trimming took off 3 bases at V and 6 bases at J, with 9 bases between the two ends. Germline V gene sequence: CDR1 SGHTA, CDR2 FQGNSA. The CDR3 loop spans 13 amino acids. CDR3 region: CASSFLQGNEQFF. The CDR3 DNA follows: TGTGCCAGCAGCTTTCTCCAGGGCAATGAGCAGTTCTTC. Supplemented by reference TRBV7-2 and TRBJ2-1, the full variable domain reads GAGVSQSPSNKVTEKGKDVELRCDPISGHTALYWYRQSLGQGLEFLIYFQGNSAPDKSGLPSDRFSAERTGGSVSTLTIQRTQQEDSAVYLCASSFLQGNEQFFGPGTRLTVL.

The table lists this clonotype with a count of one. This chain uses TRBV6-1 with TRBJ2-5, with TRBD1 matching over 8 bases. The CDR3 sequence is 15 residues long. The J segment lost 11 bases and the V segment lost 8 bases, leaving 19 bases of the junction unmatched. The germline CDR1 and CDR2 sequences are MNHNS and SASEGT. CDR3 in DNA: TGTGCCAGCCAAGTTAGGACAGGGAGCCTCCATGGGCAGTACTTC. Protein: CASQVRTGSLHGQYF.

The chain uses TRBV10-3 and TRBJ2-5; 14 bases align to TRBD2. The J call is in doubt because the DNA end fits TRBJ2-7 better. The CDR3 is 14 amino acids. Germline CDR1 ENHRY, CDR2 SYGVKD. CDR3 amino acids: CAIKGLAGEYEQYF. For the CDR3, the DNA is TGTGCCATCAAGGGACTAGCGGGAGAATACGAGCAGTACTTC.

The J gene is TRBJ1-2, the V gene TRBV12-3 or TRBV12-4; D possibly corresponds to TRBD1 (5 bases). The CDR3 is 15 residues long. The V end lost 2 bases, the J end lost 2 bases, and 12 bases lay between the germline ends. CDR3 sequence (DNA): TGTGCCAGCAGTTTATTCGGGACCGAGAACTATGGCTACACCTTC. Protein product: CASSLFGTENYGYTF.

This chain uses TRBV20-1 with TRBJ1-2; a possible D gene is TRBD1 (6 bases). The CDR3 contains 15 residues. Trimming left V 6 bases short and J 5 bases short, with 22 bases between. From germline, CDR1 is DFQATT and CDR2 SNEGSKA (reference sequence). CDR3 sequence reads: CSAFLGRGPGYGYTF. DNA of the CDR3: TGCAGTGCCTTTCTAGGGCGGGGGCCGGGATATGGCTACACCTTC.

This clonotype occurred a few times. This chain links TRBV3-1 with TRBJ2-1; D is undetermined. CDR1 and CDR2 (germline): LGHDT, YNNKEL (reference sequence). Trimming cost V 4 bases and J 5 bases, with 12 bases left between them. The CDR3 totals 14 residues. CDR3: CASSPSWGNNEQFF. CDR3 nucleotides: TGTGCCAGCAGCCCCTCCTGGGGAAACAATGAGCAGTTCTTC.

The CDR3 loop is CSGEVNGELFF. The CDR3 DNA reads TGCAGCGGGGAAGTTAACGGGGAGCTGTTTTTT. The chain links TRBV29-1 to TRBJ2-2; D is unresolved. This CDR3 comprises 11 residues. Trimming took 7 bases from V and 7 from J, leaving 10 bases between them. The germline gives CDR1 SQVTM, CDR2 ANQGSEA.

This clonotype has just a few counts. The chain joins TRBV6-5 to TRBJ2-3; TRBD2 agrees at 8 bases. The CDR3 has 13 residues. Trimming removed 10 bases from V and 1 base from J; junction bases left unmatched: 4. CDR1 is MNHEY, CDR2 SVGAGI, per germline. CDR3 nucleotide sequence: TGTGCCACCTTGGGACTAGGCACAGATACGCAGTATTTT. Its protein is CATLGLGTDTQYF.

The rearrangement uses TRBV10-3 and TRBJ2-7; 8 bases map to TRBD1. The ends lost 8 bases at V and 6 bases at J; junction bases unmatched: 3. The CDR3 totals 11 residues. Germline CDR1 ENHRY, CDR2 SYGVKD. The DNA of the CDR3 is TGTGCCATCCAGGGGGCGGGCGAGCAGTACTTC. It encodes CAIQGAGEQYF.

In its sample, this clonotype was seen a few times. The rearrangement uses TRBV20-1 and TRBJ2-1; 8 bases line up with TRBD2. The germline V gene has CDR1 DFQATT and CDR2 SNEGSKA (reference sequence). This CDR3 has 13 amino acids. CDR3 nucleotides: TGCAGCTCGGGACTAGGTAATTTCAATGAGCAGTTCTTC. It yields the protein CSSGLGNFNEQFF.

This clonotype appeared a few times. The V call is TRBV29-1, the J call TRBJ2-5; the D is unclear. Germline V gives CDR1 SQVTM, CDR2 ANQGSEA. This CDR3 spans 13 amino acids. The V end lost 3 bases, the J end lost 0 bases, and 8 bases lay between the germline ends. The CDR3 sequence: CSVDGRYQETQYF. DNA for the CDR3: TGCAGCGTTGATGGTCGGTACCAAGAGACCCAGTACTTC.

The J gene is TRBJ1-2, the V gene TRBV20-1; D uncertain. V was pared by 0 bases and J by 5 bases, with 19 bases between. The CDR3 runs to 16 residues. Germline-derived CDR1 and CDR2 are DFQATT and SNEGSKA (reference sequence). As DNA, the CDR3 is TGCAGTGCTAGAGAACCAGGCGAACTCAAGCTATATGGCTACACCTTC. This codes for CSAREPGELKLYGYTF.

The chain is built from TRBV29-1 and TRBJ2-3, with 7 bases lining up with TRBD2. This CDR3 region has 14 residues. From germline, CDR1 is SQVTM and CDR2 ANQGSEA. CDR3 bases: TGCAACGTGTTGATTCGGGGGGAAACTGATACGCAGTATTTT. Translating gives CNVLIRGETDTQYF.

This chain uses TRBV6-5 with TRBJ2-6; 9 positions match TRBD1. The V and J ends lost 6 bases and 1 base, in that order; junction bases with no gene match: 1. The CDR3 has 15 residues. CDR1 is MNHEY, CDR2 SVGAGI, per germline. The DNA for the CDR3 is TGTGCCAGCAGGGGGACAGGGTCTGGGGCCAACGTCCTGACTTTC. Its translation is CASRGTGSGANVLTF.

The chain uses TRBV7-8 and TRBJ2-1, with 8 bases aligning to TRBD1. With the DNA end fitting TRBJ2-7 better, the J assignment may be wrong. Looked up from germline, CDR1 is SGHVS and CDR2 is FQNEAQ. This CDR3 has 16 amino acids. CDR3 residues: CASRRGFQGAGNEQYF. CDR3 bases: TGTGCCAGCCGGAGGGGGTTCCAGGGGGCGGGCAATGAGCAGTACTTC.

This clonotype was seen many times. The chain is built from TRBV12-3 or TRBV12-4 and TRBJ1-6; D remains unclear. V was clipped by 2 bases and J by 7 bases, with 9 bases between them. The CDR3 sequence is 14 residues long. DNA of the CDR3: TGTGCCAGCAGTTTACAGGCCGGAAATTCACCCCTCCACTTT. This sequence encodes CASSLQAGNSPLHF.

This sequence joins TRBV28 and TRBJ1-1; D unclear. Germline CDR1 is MDHEN and CDR2 is SYDVKM. V was trimmed by 5 bases and J by 6 bases, leaving 7 bases between them. The CDR3 runs to 11 residues. CDR3 DNA: TGTGCCAGCAGTCCACACTCTGAAGCTTTCTTT. It translates to CASSPHSEAFF.

This chain joins TRBV7-8 and TRBJ1-1; a weak D match, TRBD1 (6 bases). From germline, CDR1 is SGHVS and CDR2 FQNEAQ. The CDR3 consists of 19 residues. The V gene lost 5 bases and the J gene lost 4 bases, with 29 bases spanning the gap. CDR3 DNA: TGTGCCAGCAGCAAAACCCGACTAATCAAACAGGGAACAATCACTGAAGCTTTCTTT. Its protein product is CASSKTRLIKQGTITEAFF.

There are a few counts of this clonotype. The genes are TRBV2 and TRBJ1-2, with D hard to call. V was clipped by 4 bases and J by 4 bases, with 7 bases between them. Germline V gene lookup returns CDR1 SNHLY and CDR2 FYNNEI. This CDR3 contains 12 residues. For the CDR3, the DNA is TGTGCCAGCAGTGGTCAGGTCTATGGCTACACCTTC. Its protein is CASSGQVYGYTF.

The rearrangement joins TRBV15 to TRBJ2-7; D ambiguous. Germline V CDR1 and CDR2: LNHNV, YYDKDF (reference sequence). The CDR3 is made up of 14 amino acids. V was pared by 0 bases and J by 2 bases, with 8 bases between. This chain's CDR3 is CATSRDKGPYEQYF. The CDR3 nucleotides read TGTGCCACCAGCAGAGATAAGGGTCCCTACGAGCAGTACTTC.

This clonotype was seen more than once but under ten times. The genes are TRBV24-1 and TRBJ2-4, with TRBD1 identical over 9 bases. The V and J ends lost 5 bases and 6 bases, in that order; junction bases with no gene match: 1. Per the germline V gene, CDR1 is KGHDR and CDR2 is SFDVKD. The CDR3 is 13 residues long. The CDR3 region is CATSVDRGNIQYF. The CDR3 coding sequence is TGTGCCACCAGTGTGGACAGGGGAAACATTCAGTACTTC.

This chain connects TRBV30 to TRBJ1-2; D remains unclear. Trimming stripped 0 bases from V and 11 bases from J, with 13 bases between. Germline V gene data show CDR1 as GTSNPN and CDR2 as SVGIG (reference sequence). The CDR3 is made up of 12 amino acids. The CDR3, as DNA: TGTGCCTGGAGTGTAGAGGACCACCAATACACCTTC. Encoded protein: CAWSVEDHQYTF.

The genes are TRBV2 and TRBJ2-1; D unclear. The CDR3 loop spans 14 amino acids. From germline, CDR1 is SNHLY and CDR2 FYNNEI. Trimming left V 6 bases short and J 8 bases short, with 17 bases between. Here the CDR3 reads CASRKVGLSYEQFF. CDR3 bases: TGTGCCAGCAGAAAGGTAGGGCTGAGCTATGAGCAGTTCTTC.

This clonotype was observed once. The chain couples TRBV7-3 to TRBJ2-7; 10 nucleotides align to TRBD2. In germline, CDR1 is SGHTA, CDR2 FQGTGA. V gave up 5 bases and J gave up 5 bases; unmatched junction bases: 6. This CDR3 comprises 14 residues. DNA of the CDR3: TGTGCCAGCAGCCCAAGCGGGAGGGGAAACGAGCAGTACTTC. Translating gives CASSPSGRGNEQYF.

The chain uses TRBV27 and TRBJ1-1, with D maybe TRBD1 (6 bases). Germline CDR1 reads MNHEY; CDR2 reads SMNVEV (reference sequence). The ends were cut back, 6 bases at V and 10 bases at J, with 18 bases in the middle. The CDR3 runs to 13 residues. In DNA form, the CDR3 reads TGTGCCAGCAGCTTAGGACAGCCCTTTGGAGCTTTCTTT. Encoded protein: CASSLGQPFGAFF.

The gene calls are TRBV5-1 and TRBJ2-5; D might be TRBD1 (5 bases). The germline V gene has CDR1 SGHRS and CDR2 YFSETQ. With 1 base removed from V and 5 bases from J, the gap between germline ends came to 12 bases. CDR3 length: 14 amino acids. As DNA, the CDR3 is TGCGCCAGCAGCTTGATGCAGGGTATGGAGACCCAGTACTTC. Protein: CASSLMQGMETQYF.

This chain links TRBV12-3 or TRBV12-4 with TRBJ1-5; D not resolved. V was cut by 3 bases and J by 4 bases, with 10 bases left in between. CDR3 length equals 14 residues. The DNA of the CDR3 is TGTGCCAGCAGTTTGCGGGAAACTAATCAGCCCCAGCATTTT. It encodes CASSLRETNQPQHF.

The chain couples TRBV6-6 to TRBJ2-7; no clear D gene. This CDR3 has 14 residues. V was clipped by 8 bases and J by 3 bases, with 17 bases between them. Germline loops: CDR1 MNHNY, CDR2 SVGAGI (reference sequence). The CDR3 bases are TGTGCCAGCCGCTCATCCTCTATAATCTACGAGCAGTACTTC. The encoded protein is CASRSSSIIYEQYF.

This clonotype was counted a few times. This sequence joins TRBV7-2 and TRBJ2-5, with D perhaps TRBD2 (6 bases). CDR3 length: 12 amino acids. From germline, CDR1 is SGHTA and CDR2 FQGNSA. V lost 8 bases and J 11 bases, leaving 18 bases between the germline ends. CDR3 bases: TGTGCCAGCGGGAACTCGGGAGCTGAGCAGTACTTC. Its translation is CASGNSGAEQYF.

The chain recombines TRBV27 with TRBJ2-5; TRBD2 matches 12 bases. The V and J ends lost 6 bases and 11 bases, in that order; junction bases with no gene match: 13. This CDR3 region has 15 residues. Per germline, CDR1 MNHEY and CDR2 SMNVEV (reference sequence). This chain's CDR3 is CASRWTSGMGGEQYF. The CDR3 DNA sequence: TGTGCCAGCAGGTGGACTAGCGGGATGGGAGGTGAGCAGTACTTC.